These 6 T cell receptor beta chains originate from one sample sequenced in a study of patients and donors after allogeneic stem cell transplantation. Each CDR3 protein is one row after TCRdb ran MiXCR on the RT-PCR reads. In the table there are about 70,000 distinct CDR3 sequences, roughly 29% of which are singletons. Source material: blood, either unsorted or a sorted T cell fraction (not recorded which). Receptors were obtained from a human donor who was either an allogeneic HSCT recipient or a stem cell or donor lymphocyte infusion donor (not recorded which). It is not recorded whose cells these are; they may come from a transplant donor.

This clonotype was detected a few times. The chain uses TRBV10-3 and TRBJ2-1; D perhaps matches TRBD2 (6 bases). Looked up from germline, CDR1 is ENHRY and CDR2 is SYGVKD. V was shortened by 3 bases and J by 2 bases, with 8 bases between the two germline ends. The CDR3 totals 14 residues. The CDR3: CAISDGSAYNEQFF. CDR3 nucleotides: TGTGCCATCAGTGACGGGAGCGCCTACAATGAGCAGTTCTTC.

The V and J genes are TRBV20-1 and TRBJ2-1; D uncertain. V shed 6 bases and J shed 0 bases, with 9 bases lying between them. The length of the CDR3 is 13 residues. From germline, CDR1 is DFQATT and CDR2 SNEGSKA (reference sequence). The chain's CDR3 is CSAKHPSYNEQFF. CDR3 bases: TGCAGTGCCAAACACCCCTCCTACAATGAGCAGTTCTTC.

This clonotype was observed many times. The chain recombines TRBV20-1 with TRBJ1-3; D not resolved. The V and J ends lost 5 bases and 4 bases respectively, with 9 bases between them. Germline V gene data show CDR1 as DFQATT and CDR2 as SNEGSKA (reference sequence). The CDR3 covers 12 residues. DNA of the CDR3: TGCAGTGCTCCCGACATCGGAAACACCATATATTTT. This codes for CSAPDIGNTIYF.

Written as DNA, the CDR3 is TGCAGTGCTAGAGATAGAGGGGTCGGGACCGGGGAGCTGTTTTTT. Protein product: CSARDRGVGTGELFF. The chain couples TRBV20-1 to TRBJ2-2; the D gene could be TRBD1 or TRBD2 (5 bases each). V was cut by 0 bases and J by 5 bases, with 13 bases left in between. The CDR3 totals 15 residues. The germline gives CDR1 DFQATT, CDR2 SNEGSKA (reference sequence).

This clonotype has just a few counts. The chain has TRBV4-3 and TRBJ2-3; 7 bases match TRBD2. CDR1 LGHNA and CDR2 YSLEER come from the germline V gene. This CDR3 region has 18 residues. Trimming cost V 1 base and J 1 base; bases outside gene matches: 11. DNA of the CDR3: TGCGCCAGCAGCCAAGGCGCTAGCGGATTCTTCGGCACAGATACGCAGTATTTT. Its protein product is CASSQGASGFFGTDTQYF.

The chain has TRBV29-1 and TRBJ2-3; D remains unclear. Germline loops: CDR1 SQVTM, CDR2 ANQGSEA. The V end was cut by 2 bases, the J end by 0 bases, with 6 bases between. CDR3 length equals 13 residues. The CDR3 region has the DNA TGCAGCGTTGAACGACCTAGCACAGATACGCAGTATTTT. As protein: CSVERPSTDTQYF.